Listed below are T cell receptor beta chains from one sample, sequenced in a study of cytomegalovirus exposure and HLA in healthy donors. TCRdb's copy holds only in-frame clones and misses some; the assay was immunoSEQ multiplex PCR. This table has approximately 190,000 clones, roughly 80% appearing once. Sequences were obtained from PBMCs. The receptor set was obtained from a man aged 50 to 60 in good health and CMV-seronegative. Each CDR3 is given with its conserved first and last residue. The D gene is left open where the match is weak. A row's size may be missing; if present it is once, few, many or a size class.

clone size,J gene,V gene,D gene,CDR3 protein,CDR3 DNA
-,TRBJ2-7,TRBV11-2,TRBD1,CASSQDRGLYEQYF,TGTGCCAGCAGCCAGGACAGGGGGTTATACGAGCAGTACTTC
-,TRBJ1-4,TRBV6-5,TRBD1,CASSYSDRGNEKLFF,TGTGCCAGCAGTTATTCGGACAGGGGAAATGAAAAACTGTTTTTT
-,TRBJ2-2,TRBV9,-,CASSVASGELFF,TGTGCCAGCAGCGTAGCTTCCGGGGAGCTGTTTTTT
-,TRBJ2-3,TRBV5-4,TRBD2,CASSLGGLAGATDTQYF,TGTGCCAGCAGCTTGGGGGGACTAGCGGGGGCCACAGATACGCAGTATTTT
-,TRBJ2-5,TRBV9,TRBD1,CASSGGTVQETQYF,TGTGCCAGCAGCGGGGGGACAGTCCAAGAGACCCAGTACTTC
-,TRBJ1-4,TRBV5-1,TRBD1,CASSVVGTGKNEKLFF,TGCGCCAGCAGCGTGGTAGGGACAGGAAAAAATGAAAAACTGTTTTTT
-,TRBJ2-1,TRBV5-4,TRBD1,CASRSSIGTGVNEQFF,TGTGCCAGCAGGTCCTCGATCGGGACAGGTGTGAATGAGCAGTTCTTC
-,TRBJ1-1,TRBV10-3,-,CATNEGGGTEAFF,TGTGCCACCAATGAAGGCGGCGGCACTGAAGCTTTCTTT
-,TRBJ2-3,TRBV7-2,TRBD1,CASSPGQGAWDTQYF,TGTGCCAGCAGCCCTGGACAGGGGGCGTGGGATACGCAGTATTTT
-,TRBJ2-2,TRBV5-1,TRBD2,CASSLREGNTGELFF,TGCGCCAGCAGCTTGAGGGAGGGTAACACCGGGGAGCTGTTTTTT
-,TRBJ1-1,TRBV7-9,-,CASSYRGVAFTEAFF,TGTGCCAGCAGCTACCGGGGGGTTGCTTTTACTGAAGCTTTCTTT
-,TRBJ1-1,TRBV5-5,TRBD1,CASSKRTGEAFF,TGTGCCAGCAGCAAGAGGACAGGGGAAGCTTTCTTT
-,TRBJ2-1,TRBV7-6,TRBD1,CASSLGQGFYNEQFF,TGTGCCAGCAGCTTAGGACAGGGATTCTACAATGAGCAGTTCTTC
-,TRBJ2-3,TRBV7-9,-,CSSSEGTDTQYF,TGTTCCAGCAGCGAGGGCACAGATACGCAGTATTTT
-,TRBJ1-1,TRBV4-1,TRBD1,CASSEQGALTEAFF,TGCGCCAGCAGCGAACAGGGGGCACTCACTGAAGCTTTCTTT
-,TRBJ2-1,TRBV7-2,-,CASSLGAHYNEQFF,TGTGCCAGCAGCTTAGGTGCACACTACAATGAGCAGTTCTTC
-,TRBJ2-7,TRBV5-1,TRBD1,CASSILGTGAYEQYF,TGCGCCAGCAGCATCCTAGGGACAGGTGCCTACGAGCAGTACTTC
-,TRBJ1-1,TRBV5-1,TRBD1,CASSTGGMAEAFF,TGCGCCAGCAGTACAGGGGGTATGGCTGAAGCTTTCTTT
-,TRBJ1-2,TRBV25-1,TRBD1,CASSAQRDRGYGYTF,TGTGCCAGCAGTGCGCAACGGGACAGGGGATATGGCTACACCTTC
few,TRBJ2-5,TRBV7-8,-,CASSLQVGETQYF,TGTGCCAGCAGCTTACAGGTGGGCGAGACCCAGTACTTC
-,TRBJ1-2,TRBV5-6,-,CASSFTGFYGYGYTF,TGTGCCAGCAGCTTCACGGGTTTTTACGGCTATGGCTACACCTTC
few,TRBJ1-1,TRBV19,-,CASTVAGPGTEAFF,TGTGCCAGTACGGTGGCGGGGCCGGGCACTGAAGCTTTCTTT
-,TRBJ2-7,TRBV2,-,CASRATGTTQYF,TGTGCCAGCAGGGCCACCGGGACAACTCAGTACTTC
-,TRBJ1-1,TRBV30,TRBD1,CAQGVGEAFF,TGTGCCCAGGGGGTTGGTGAAGCTTTCTTT
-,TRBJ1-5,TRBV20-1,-,CSAATGKGQHF,TGCAGTGCTGCCACAGGGAAAGGCCAGCATTTT
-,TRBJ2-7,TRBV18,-,CASSSSRSSYEQYF,TGTGCCAGCTCATCATCAAGGAGCTCCTACGAGCAGTACTTC
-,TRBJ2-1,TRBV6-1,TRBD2,CASSELAGGGNEQFF,TGTGCCAGCAGTGAATTAGCGGGGGGAGGTAATGAGCAGTTCTTC
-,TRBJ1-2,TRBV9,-,CASSVEGTSGYTF,TGTGCCAGCAGCGTAGAGGGGACTTCCGGCTACACCTTC
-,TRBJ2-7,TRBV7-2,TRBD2,CASSRRGGSYEQYF,TGTGCCAGCAGCCGGCGGGGGGGCTCCTACGAGCAGTACTTC
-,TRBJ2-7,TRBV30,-,CAWINRDHSYEQYF,TGTGCCTGGATTAACCGGGATCACTCCTACGAGCAGTACTTC